A single sample gave rise to the 25 T cell receptor beta chains below, sequenced in a study of blood T cell repertoires in COVID-19. The assay was immunoSEQ multiplex PCR, and TCRdb's table has in-frame clones only and misses some. Among over 85,000 clones, around 75% were seen once, and the ten largest hold about 24%. The sample was peripheral blood. These receptors were collected from a human donor in a cohort sampled during active COVID-19.

The V and J genes are TRBV24-1 and TRBJ2-7; 14 bases agree with TRBD2. J lost 3 bases, V lost 9 bases, and 0 bases had no gene match. CDR1 and CDR2 from the germline V gene are KGHDR and SFDVKD. The CDR3 extends over 13 amino acids. The CDR3 DNA follows: TGTGCCACCGGGACTAGCGGGAGCTACGAGCAGTACTTC. Protein sequence: CATGTSGSYEQYF.

The chain employs TRBV6-5 and TRBJ2-1; 7 bases fit TRBD1. Germline CDR1 is MNHEY and CDR2 is SVGAGI. The CDR3 has 15 amino acids. V lost 6 bases, J lost 8 bases, and 13 bases stayed unmatched. The CDR3 region has the DNA TGTGCCAGCAGAAACAAGGGGGCGTCCGGGGATGAGCAGTTCTTC. Protein product: CASRNKGASGDEQFF.

The V call is TRBV4-2, the J call TRBJ2-3; 7 bases map to TRBD2. V lost 1 base and J lost 0; bases outside the gene matches: 7. Germline values: CDR1 LGHNA, CDR2 YNFKEQ. This CDR3 is built from 17 residues. CDR3 nucleotide sequence: TGTGCCAGCAGCCAAGCGTCTTCTAGCGGTAGCACAGATACGCAGTATTTT. It yields the protein CASSQASSSGSTDTQYF.

V and J are TRBV27 and TRBJ2-5; a possible D gene is TRBD1 (6 bases). Germline loops: CDR1 MNHEY, CDR2 SMNVEV (reference sequence). This CDR3 has 14 amino acids. Trimming removed 5 bases from V and 7 bases from J, with 17 bases in between. CDR3 loop: CASSPLGAVATQYF. For the CDR3, the DNA is TGTGCCAGCAGTCCCCTGGGGGCGGTCGCGACCCAGTACTTC.

The V call is TRBV7-3, the J call TRBJ2-3; 10 bases agree with TRBD2. This CDR3 contains 20 residues. CDR1 and CDR2 (germline): SGHTA, FQGTGA. The V gene end was trimmed by 5 bases and the J gene end by 2 bases; junction bases not matched to a gene: 19. CDR3 sequence: CASSPQSLAGVGGDTDTQYF. In nucleotides, the CDR3 is TGTGCCAGCAGCCCTCAGTCCCTAGCGGGAGTAGGCGGAGACACAGATACGCAGTATTTT. The full variable domain, rest sourced from reference TRBV7-3 and TRBJ2-3, is GAGVSQTPSNKVTEKGKYVELRCDPISGHTALYWYRQSLGQGPEFLIYFQGTGAADDSGLPNDRFFAVRPEGSVSTLKIQRTERGDSAVYLCASSPQSLAGVGGDTDTQYFGPGTRLTVL.

The V and J genes are TRBV21-1 and TRBJ2-1; TRBD1, as called in the table, went unchecked against the DNA. TRBV21-1 is a documented pseudogene. The CDR3 contains 16 residues. CDR3 protein: CASSKAGQGTYNEQFF. In DNA form, the CDR3 reads TGTGCCAGCAGCAAAGCGGGACAGGGGACTTACAATGAGCAGTTCTTC.

The rearrangement uses TRBV18 and TRBJ1-4; D is ambiguous. The germline V gene encodes CDR1 KGHSH and CDR2 LQKENI. Trimming left V 5 bases short and J 8 bases short, with 9 bases between. The CDR3 totals 12 residues. The CDR3 coding sequence is TGTGCCAGCTCATCGCCGGGGGAAAAACTGTTTTTT. It translates to CASSSPGEKLFF.

The V and J genes are TRBV7-9 and TRBJ2-1; maybe TRBD2 (6 bases). Germline CDR1 is SEHNR and CDR2 is FQNEAQ (reference sequence). The CDR3 length is 15 residues. With 5 bases removed from V and 6 bases from J, the gap between germline ends came to 17 bases. CDR3 protein: CASSRDSGSVNEQFF. The CDR3 DNA reads as TGTGCCAGCAGCCGGGACTCGGGGAGCGTCAATGAGCAGTTCTTC.

CDR3 DNA sequence: TGCGCCAGCAGCTTGGGTCAAATCACCGGGGAGCTGTTTTTT. This sequence encodes CASSLGQITGELFF. The chain employs TRBV5-1 and TRBJ2-2, with D unresolved. Germline CDR1 reads SGHRS; CDR2 reads YFSETQ. The V and J ends lost 0 bases and 4 bases respectively, with 7 bases between them. The CDR3 runs to 14 residues.

CDR3 coding DNA: TGTGCCAGCAGCCGACACAGACAAGAGACCCAGTACTTC. Its protein product is CASSRHRQETQYF. The chain couples TRBV6-5 to TRBJ2-5; D unresolved. Germline values: CDR1 MNHEY, CDR2 SVGAGI. The V gene lost 6 bases and the J gene lost 2 bases, with 10 bases spanning the gap. CDR3 length equals 13 residues.

This sequence joins TRBV2 and TRBJ1-1, with D possibly matching TRBD1 (6 bases). This CDR3 has 14 amino acids. The germline V gene encodes CDR1 SNHLY and CDR2 FYNNEI. V was shortened by 6 bases and J by 1 base, with 12 bases between the two germline ends. The CDR3 nucleotides are TGTGCCAGCAGCACCCAGGGGTGGAACACTGAAGCTTTCTTT. This translates into CASSTQGWNTEAFF.

The chain carries TRBV6-5 and TRBJ2-7; D remains ambiguous. The germline V gene encodes CDR1 MNHEY and CDR2 SVGAGI. This CDR3 spans 15 amino acids. V lost 0 bases to trimming and J lost 3 bases, with 12 bases between them. CDR3 residues: CASSYSTAAVYEQYF. In DNA form, the CDR3 reads TGTGCCAGCAGTTACTCGACGGCGGCGGTCTACGAGCAGTACTTC.

This clone was recorded a few times. The chain uses TRBV28 and TRBJ2-3, with TRBD2 identical over 9 bases. Germline CDR1 reads MDHEN; CDR2 reads SYDVKM. The ends lost 5 bases at V and 5 bases at J; junction bases unmatched: 11. The CDR3 is made up of 16 amino acids. The CDR3 nucleotides read TGTGCCAGCAGTCCCTCTGGCGGGAGGGATGTAGATACGCAGTATTTT. Protein sequence: CASSPSGGRDVDTQYF.

V and J are TRBV5-1 and TRBJ1-2, with 9 bases lining up with TRBD1. The CDR3 length is 13 residues. The germline V gene encodes CDR1 SGHRS and CDR2 YFSETQ. V shed 3 bases, J shed 4 bases, and the junction held 1 base outside the gene matches. The CDR3 region has the DNA TGCGCCAGCAGCTCACAGGGGGCCTATGGCTACACCTTC. This gives the protein CASSSQGAYGYTF.

The J gene is TRBJ1-6, the V gene TRBV27; D perhaps matches TRBD1 (6 bases). V was pared by 5 bases and J by 9 bases, with 17 bases between. The CDR3 covers 15 residues. CDR1 is MNHEY, CDR2 SMNVEV, per germline (reference sequence). CDR3: CASSQTAGVGSPLHF. The CDR3 coding sequence is TGTGCCAGCAGTCAAACCGCAGGGGTAGGTTCACCCCTCCACTTT.

V gene TRBV5-4 combines with J gene TRBJ2-7; possibly TRBD2 for D (5 bases). The germline V and J ends were trimmed by 4 bases and 6 bases, with 14 bases remaining between them. The CDR3 runs 13 residues. The germline CDR1 and CDR2 sequences are SGHNT and YYREEE (reference sequence). The CDR3 reads CASSREHSAEQYF. As DNA, the CDR3 is TGTGCCAGCAGCCGGGAACATTCGGCCGAGCAGTACTTC.

The V call is TRBV7-8, the J call TRBJ1-5; 7 bases match TRBD1. J gave up 11 bases and V 1 base, and 17 bases lay outside the gene matches. Germline V lookup: CDR1 SGHVS, CDR2 FQNEAQ. The CDR3 contains 17 residues. CDR3 DNA sequence: TGTGCCAGCAGCTTAGGGCAGACAGGGCGTTATGGGGGGACCCAGCATTTT. This gives the protein CASSLGQTGRYGGTQHF.

V and J are TRBV6-5 and TRBJ1-4; D ambiguous. The germline V gene has CDR1 MNHEY and CDR2 SVGAGI. The V end lost 4 bases, the J end lost 4 bases, and 16 bases lay between the germline ends. CDR3 length equals 16 residues. The CDR3: CASSSRGGSGNEKLFF. DNA of the CDR3: TGTGCCAGCAGTTCCCGGGGTGGGTCTGGTAATGAAAAACTGTTTTTT.

The chain has TRBV28 and TRBJ2-1; the D gene is possibly TRBD2 (6 bases). The CDR3 loop spans 15 amino acids. The V end was cut by 3 bases, the J end by 0 bases, with 9 bases between. CDR1 is MDHEN and CDR2 is SYDVKM in the germline V gene. Here the CDR3 reads CASSLTGSSYNEQFF. The DNA for the CDR3 is TGTGCCAGCAGTTTGACCGGGAGCTCCTACAATGAGCAGTTCTTC.

CDR3 in amino acids: CASSEARGRVAGELFF. CDR3 DNA sequence: TGTGCCAGCAGTGAAGCGCGCGGGAGGGTGGCAGGGGAGCTGTTTTTT. The chain couples TRBV25-1 to TRBJ2-2; 9 bases are shared with TRBD2. The V and J ends lost 2 bases and 8 bases, in that order; junction bases with no gene match: 9. Germline assignment: CDR1 MGHDK and CDR2 SYGVNS. The CDR3 is 16 amino acids. The whole variable domain, remainder taken from reference TRBV25-1 and TRBJ2-2, is EADIYQTPRYLVIGTGKKITLECSQTMGHDKMYWYQQDPGMELHLIHYSYGVNSTEKGDLSSESTVSRIRTEHFPLTLESARPSHTSQYLCASSEARGRVAGELFFGEGSRLTVL.

The chain carries TRBV11-3 and TRBJ2-5, with D hard to call. Trimming shortened V by 1 base and J by 2 bases, and 8 bases separated the two germline ends. This CDR3 spans 14 amino acids. Germline loops: CDR1 SGHNT, CDR2 YENEEA. The CDR3 reads CASSLGAGQETQYF. The CDR3 DNA follows: TGTGCCAGCAGCTTAGGAGCAGGACAAGAGACCCAGTACTTC. The full variable domain, completed using reference TRBV11-3 and TRBJ2-5, is EAGVVQSPRYKIIEKKQPVAFWCNPISGHNTLYWYLQNLGQGPELLIRYENEEAVDDSQLPKDRFSAERLKGVDSTLKIQPAELGDSAVYLCASSLGAGQETQYFGPGTRLLVL.

The chain joins TRBV19 to TRBJ2-5, with D unclear. CDR1 and CDR2 from the germline V gene are LNHDA and SQIVND (reference sequence). The CDR3 is made up of 12 amino acids. The V end was cut by 6 bases, the J end by 1 base, with 6 bases between. CDR3 DNA sequence: TGTGCCAGTAGCCTCTCCCAAGAGACCCAGTACTTC. It specifies CASSLSQETQYF.

The rearrangement links TRBV2 to TRBJ2-5, with TRBD1 identical over 7 bases. CDR1 is SNHLY, CDR2 FYNNEI, per germline. The CDR3 is 13 amino acids. V gave up 7 bases and J gave up 3 bases; unmatched junction bases: 5. CDR3 in DNA: TGTGCCAGCACTCCGGGACAGAAAGAGACCCAGTACTTC. Translating it yields CASTPGQKETQYF.

The V call is TRBV28, the J call TRBJ2-7; the D gene is possibly TRBD1 (6 bases). The ends were cut back, 6 bases at V and 4 bases at J, with 16 bases in the middle. There are 14 residues in the CDR3. Looked up from germline, CDR1 is MDHEN and CDR2 is SYDVKM. For the CDR3, the DNA is TGTGCCAGCAGCCGCTTCGGACAGATTTACGAGCAGTACTTC. It translates to CASSRFGQIYEQYF.

The rearrangement links TRBV11-3 to TRBJ2-3; D might be TRBD2 (6 bases). Trimming took off 5 bases at V and 4 bases at J, with 13 bases between the two ends. This CDR3 has 14 residues. In germline, CDR1 is SGHNT, CDR2 YENEEA. CDR3 region: CASSPGGGADTQYF. The CDR3 nucleotides are TGTGCCAGCAGCCCCGGGGGTGGAGCAGATACGCAGTATTTT.